This TCR beta chain is from a study of T cells in Graves' hyperthyroidism and ophthalmopathy. This clonotype was observed many times. Germline assignment: CDR1 LGHDT and CDR2 YNNKEL (reference sequence). V was pared by 3 bases and J by 7 bases, with 5 bases of the junction left unmatched. The CDR3 consists of 14 residues. RNA transcripts yielded amplified TCR beta CDR3 regions. The HTBI primer set served for first-round RT-PCR of the TCR CDR3. TCRdb analysed the multiplex PCR reads with MiXCR anew, one entry per CDR3 protein. The sample lists about 560,000 distinct CDR3 sequences, 15% to 18% occurring once.

V gene TRBV3-1 combines with J gene TRBJ1-5; 8 bases match TRBD1. The specimen was blood. The sequence came from a woman between 25 and 40 years old with Graves' hyperthyroidism. The CDR3 nucleotides read TGTGCCAGCAGCCACCAGGGGGCTTTACAGCCCCAGCATTTT. Its translation is CASSHQGALQPQHF. Looking up the rest from reference TRBV3-1 and TRBJ1-5 gives the full variable domain: DTAVSQTPKYLVTQMGNDKSIKCEQNLGHDTMYWYKQDSKKFLKIMFSYNNKELIINETVPNRFSPKSPDKAHLNLHINSLELGDSAVYFCASSHQGALQPQHFGDGTRLSIL.